This TCR beta chain stems from a study of T cells in Graves' hyperthyroidism and ophthalmopathy. Findings and limits, study-wide: Ophthalmopathy got predicted by the model a median 6.5 months before its onset.

In its sample, this clonotype was seen many times. Its antigen is not identified. Amplified TCR beta CDR3 regions derived from RNA transcripts. A set of HTBI primers served as the primers for a first-round RT-PCR of the TCR CDR3. MiXCR, run by TCRdb on the multiplex PCR reads, gives a single entry per CDR3 protein. The table lists around 600,000 distinct CDR3 sequences, approximately 14% of them singletons. Trimming removed 5 bases from V and 2 bases from J, with 8 bases in between. This CDR3 region has 13 residues. Sequenced sample: blood. This TCR derives from a woman aged 25 to 39 with Graves' hyperthyroidism. This chain links TRBV12-3 or TRBV12-4 with TRBJ2-3, with no clear D. The CDR3 DNA reads as TGTGCCAGCAGTGACACTAACACAGATACGCAGTATTTT. Its protein product is CASSDTNTDTQYF.